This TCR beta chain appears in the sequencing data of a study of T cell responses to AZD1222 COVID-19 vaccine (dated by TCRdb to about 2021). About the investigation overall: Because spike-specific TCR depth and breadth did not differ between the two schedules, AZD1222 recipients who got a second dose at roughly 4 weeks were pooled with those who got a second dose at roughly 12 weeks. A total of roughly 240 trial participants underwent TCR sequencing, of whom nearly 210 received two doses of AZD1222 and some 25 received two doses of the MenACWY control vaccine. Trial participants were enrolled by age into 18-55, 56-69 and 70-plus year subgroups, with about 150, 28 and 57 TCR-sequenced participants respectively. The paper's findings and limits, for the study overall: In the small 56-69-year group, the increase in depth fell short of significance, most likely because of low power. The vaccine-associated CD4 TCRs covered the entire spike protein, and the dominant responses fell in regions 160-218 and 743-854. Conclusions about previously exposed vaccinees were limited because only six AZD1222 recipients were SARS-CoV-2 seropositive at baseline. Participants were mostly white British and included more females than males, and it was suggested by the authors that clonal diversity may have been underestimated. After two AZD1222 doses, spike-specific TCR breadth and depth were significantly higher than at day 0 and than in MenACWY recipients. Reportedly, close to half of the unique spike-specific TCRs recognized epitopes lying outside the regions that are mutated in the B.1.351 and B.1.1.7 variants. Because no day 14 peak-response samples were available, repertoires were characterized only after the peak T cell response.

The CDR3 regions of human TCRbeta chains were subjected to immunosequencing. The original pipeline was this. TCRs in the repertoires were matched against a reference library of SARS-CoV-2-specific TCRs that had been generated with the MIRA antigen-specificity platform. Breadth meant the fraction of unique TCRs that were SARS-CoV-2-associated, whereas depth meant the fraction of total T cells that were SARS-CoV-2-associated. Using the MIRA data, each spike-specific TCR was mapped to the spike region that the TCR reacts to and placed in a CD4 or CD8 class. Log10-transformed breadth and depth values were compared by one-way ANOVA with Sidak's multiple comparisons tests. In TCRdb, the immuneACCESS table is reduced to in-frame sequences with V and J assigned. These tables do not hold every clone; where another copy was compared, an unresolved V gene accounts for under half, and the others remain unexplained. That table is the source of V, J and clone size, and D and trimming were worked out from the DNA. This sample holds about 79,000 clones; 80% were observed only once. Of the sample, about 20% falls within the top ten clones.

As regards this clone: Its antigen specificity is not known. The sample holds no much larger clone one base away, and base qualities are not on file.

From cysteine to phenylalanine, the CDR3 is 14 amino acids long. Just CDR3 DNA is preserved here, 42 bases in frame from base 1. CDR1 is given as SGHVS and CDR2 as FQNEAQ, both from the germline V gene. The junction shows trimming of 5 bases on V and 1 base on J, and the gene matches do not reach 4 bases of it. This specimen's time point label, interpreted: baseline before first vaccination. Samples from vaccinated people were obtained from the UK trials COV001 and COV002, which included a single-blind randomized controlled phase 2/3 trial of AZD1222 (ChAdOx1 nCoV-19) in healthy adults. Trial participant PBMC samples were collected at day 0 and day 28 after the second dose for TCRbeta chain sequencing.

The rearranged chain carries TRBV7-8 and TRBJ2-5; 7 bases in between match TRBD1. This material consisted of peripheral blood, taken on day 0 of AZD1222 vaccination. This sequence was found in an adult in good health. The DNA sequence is TGTGCCAGCAGCCCGACAGGGTTCCAAGAGACCCAGTACTTC. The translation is CASSPTGFQETQYF. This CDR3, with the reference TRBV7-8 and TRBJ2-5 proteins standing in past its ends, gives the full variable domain GAGVSQSPRYKVAKRGQDVALRCDPISGHVSLFWYQQALGQGPEFLTYFQNEAQLDKSGLPSDRFFAERPEGSVSTLKIQRTQQEDSAVYLCASSPTGFQETQYFGPGTRLLVL.